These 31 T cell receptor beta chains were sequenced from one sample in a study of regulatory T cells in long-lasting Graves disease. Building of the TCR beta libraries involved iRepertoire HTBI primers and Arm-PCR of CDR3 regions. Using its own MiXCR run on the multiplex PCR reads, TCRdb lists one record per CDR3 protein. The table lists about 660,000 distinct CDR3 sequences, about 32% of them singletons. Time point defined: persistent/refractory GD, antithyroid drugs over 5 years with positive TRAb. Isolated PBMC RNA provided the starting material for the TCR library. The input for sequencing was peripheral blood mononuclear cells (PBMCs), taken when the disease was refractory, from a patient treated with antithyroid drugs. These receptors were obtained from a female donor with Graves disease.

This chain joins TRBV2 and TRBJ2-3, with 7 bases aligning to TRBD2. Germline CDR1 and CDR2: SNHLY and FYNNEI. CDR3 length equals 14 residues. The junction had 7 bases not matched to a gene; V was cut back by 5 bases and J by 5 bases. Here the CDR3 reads CASSSTSRVDTQYF. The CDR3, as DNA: TGTGCCAGCAGTTCGACTAGCCGCGTAGATACGCAGTATTTT.

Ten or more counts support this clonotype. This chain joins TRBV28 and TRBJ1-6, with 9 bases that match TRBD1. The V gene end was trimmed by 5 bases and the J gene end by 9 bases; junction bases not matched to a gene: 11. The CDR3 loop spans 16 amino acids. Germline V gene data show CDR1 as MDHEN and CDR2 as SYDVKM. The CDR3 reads CASSTNRDRAPSPLHF. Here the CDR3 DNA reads TGTGCCAGCAGTACGAACCGGGACAGGGCCCCTTCACCCCTCCACTTT.

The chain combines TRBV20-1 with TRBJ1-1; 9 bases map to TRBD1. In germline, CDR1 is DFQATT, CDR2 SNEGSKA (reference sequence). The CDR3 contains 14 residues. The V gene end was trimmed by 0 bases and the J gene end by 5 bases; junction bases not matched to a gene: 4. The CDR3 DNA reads TGCAGTGCTAGAGATGACAGGGGGTTTACTGAAGCTTTCTTT. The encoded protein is CSARDDRGFTEAFF.

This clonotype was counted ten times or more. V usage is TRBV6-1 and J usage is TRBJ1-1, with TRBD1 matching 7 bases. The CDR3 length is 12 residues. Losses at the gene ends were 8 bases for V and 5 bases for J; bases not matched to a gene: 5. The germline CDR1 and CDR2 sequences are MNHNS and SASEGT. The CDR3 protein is CASGTGATEAFF. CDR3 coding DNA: TGTGCCAGCGGTACAGGGGCGACTGAAGCTTTCTTT.

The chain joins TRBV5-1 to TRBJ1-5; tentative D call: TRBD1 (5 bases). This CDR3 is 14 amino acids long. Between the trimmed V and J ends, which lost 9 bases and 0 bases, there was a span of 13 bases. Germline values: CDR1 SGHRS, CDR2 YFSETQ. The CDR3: CAKSTAYSNQPQHF. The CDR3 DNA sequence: TGCGCCAAGTCGACAGCCTATAGCAATCAGCCCCAGCATTTT.

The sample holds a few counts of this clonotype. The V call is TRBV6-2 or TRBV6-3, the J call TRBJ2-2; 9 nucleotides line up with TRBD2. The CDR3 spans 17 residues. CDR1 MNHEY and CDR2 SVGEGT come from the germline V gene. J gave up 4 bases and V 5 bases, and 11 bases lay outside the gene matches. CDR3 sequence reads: CASSTGRAGGSTGELFF. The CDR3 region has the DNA TGTGCCAGCAGTACGGGTAGAGCGGGAGGTAGCACCGGGGAGCTGTTTTTT.

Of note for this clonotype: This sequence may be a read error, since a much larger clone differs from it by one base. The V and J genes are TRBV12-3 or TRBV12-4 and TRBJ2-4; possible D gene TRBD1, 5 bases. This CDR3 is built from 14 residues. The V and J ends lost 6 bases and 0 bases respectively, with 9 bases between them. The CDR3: CASSRTRAKNIQYF. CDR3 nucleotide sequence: TGTGCCAGCAGCCGGACAAGAGCCAAAAACATTCAGTACTTC.

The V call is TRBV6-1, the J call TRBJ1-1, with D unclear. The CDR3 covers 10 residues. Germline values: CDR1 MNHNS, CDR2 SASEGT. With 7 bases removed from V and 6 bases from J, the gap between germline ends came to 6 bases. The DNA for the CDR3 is TGTGCCAGCAATCACGCTGAAGCTTTCTTT. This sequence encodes CASNHAEAFF.

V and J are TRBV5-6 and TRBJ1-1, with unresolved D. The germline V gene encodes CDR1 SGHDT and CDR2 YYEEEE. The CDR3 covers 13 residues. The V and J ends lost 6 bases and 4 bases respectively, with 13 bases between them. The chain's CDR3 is CASTGRGFTEAFF. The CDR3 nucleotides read TGTGCCAGCACCGGGCGGGGTTTCACTGAAGCTTTCTTT. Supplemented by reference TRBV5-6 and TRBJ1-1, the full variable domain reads DAGVTQSPTHLIKTRGQQVTLRCSPKSGHDTVSWYQQALGQGPQFIFQYYEEEERQRGNFPDRFSGHQFPNYSSELNVNALLLGDSALYLCASTGRGFTEAFFGQGTRLTVV.

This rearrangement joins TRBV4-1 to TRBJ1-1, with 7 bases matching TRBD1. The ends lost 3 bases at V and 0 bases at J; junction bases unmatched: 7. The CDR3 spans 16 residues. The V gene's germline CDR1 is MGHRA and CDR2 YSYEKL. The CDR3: CASSQPRQGLNTEAFF. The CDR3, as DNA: TGCGCCAGCAGCCAGCCCAGACAGGGCCTGAACACTGAAGCTTTCTTT.

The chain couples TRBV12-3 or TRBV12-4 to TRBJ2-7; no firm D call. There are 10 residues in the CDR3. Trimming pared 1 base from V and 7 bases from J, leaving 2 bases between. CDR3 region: CASSLEEQYF. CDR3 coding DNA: TGTGCCAGCAGTTTAGAAGAGCAGTACTTC.

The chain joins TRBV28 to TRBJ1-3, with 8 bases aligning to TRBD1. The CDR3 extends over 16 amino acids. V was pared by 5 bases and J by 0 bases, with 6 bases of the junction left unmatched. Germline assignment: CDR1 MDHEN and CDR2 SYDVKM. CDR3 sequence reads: CASSAGGPSSGNTIYF. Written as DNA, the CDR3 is TGTGCCAGCAGTGCAGGGGGCCCCAGCTCTGGAAACACCATATATTTT.

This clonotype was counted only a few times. The CDR3 protein is CASWGTRNTGELFF. CDR3 coding DNA: TGTGCCAGTTGGGGGACGCGGAACACCGGGGAGCTGTTTTTT. The chain couples TRBV19 to TRBJ2-2, with D possibly being TRBD1 or TRBD2 (5 bases each). Germline values: CDR1 LNHDA, CDR2 SQIVND (reference sequence). The CDR3 loop spans 14 amino acids. V gave up 8 bases and J gave up 1 base, with 11 bases separating them.

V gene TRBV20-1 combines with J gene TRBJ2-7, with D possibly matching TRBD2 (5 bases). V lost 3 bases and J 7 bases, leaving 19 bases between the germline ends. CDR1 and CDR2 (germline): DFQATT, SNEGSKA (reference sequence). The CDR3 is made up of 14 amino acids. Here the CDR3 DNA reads TGCAGTGCTAGCGGGCTAGCCCTCTTTGGGGAGCAGTACTTC. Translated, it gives CSASGLALFGEQYF.

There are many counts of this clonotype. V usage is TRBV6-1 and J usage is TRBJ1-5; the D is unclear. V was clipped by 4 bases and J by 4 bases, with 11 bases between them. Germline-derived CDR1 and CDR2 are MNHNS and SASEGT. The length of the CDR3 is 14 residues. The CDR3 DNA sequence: TGTGCCAGCAGTGTGGGGATTGGTAATCAGCCCCAGCATTTT. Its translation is CASSVGIGNQPQHF.

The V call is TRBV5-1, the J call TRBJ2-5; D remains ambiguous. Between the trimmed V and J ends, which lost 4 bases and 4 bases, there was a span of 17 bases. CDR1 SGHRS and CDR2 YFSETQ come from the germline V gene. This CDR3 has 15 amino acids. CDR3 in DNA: TGCGCCAGCAGCCCCGATCACCCGATACGAGAGACCCAGTACTTC. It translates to CASSPDHPIRETQYF.

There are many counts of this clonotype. The CDR3 DNA reads TGTGCCAGCAACGGACAGGGGGGAGACGGCTACACCTTC. Translated: CASNGQGGDGYTF. The rearrangement uses TRBV6-1 and TRBJ1-2; 10 nucleotides align to TRBD1. V lost 7 bases and J lost 8; bases outside the gene matches: 7. The CDR3 length is 13 residues. CDR1 MNHNS and CDR2 SASEGT come from the germline V gene.

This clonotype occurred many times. CDR3 sequence (DNA): TGTGCCAGCAGTCAAACAGGGGATAATTACGAGCAGTACTTC. This gives the protein CASSQTGDNYEQYF. This chain links TRBV6-1 with TRBJ2-7; 7 bases are shared with TRBD1. Germline V gene lookup returns CDR1 MNHNS and CDR2 SASEGT. V was clipped by 5 bases and J by 4 bases; unmatched bases: 8. This CDR3 comprises 14 residues.

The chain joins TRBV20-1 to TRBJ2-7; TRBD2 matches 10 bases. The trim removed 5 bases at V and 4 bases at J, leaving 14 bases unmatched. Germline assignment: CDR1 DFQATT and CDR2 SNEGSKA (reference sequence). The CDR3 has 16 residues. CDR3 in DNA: TGCAGTGCTGCACCGACCAAGCGGGAGGGCCGATACGAGCAGTACTTC. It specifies CSAAPTKREGRYEQYF.

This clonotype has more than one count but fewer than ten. CDR3 region: CSAPGDQGSAGNTIYF. The CDR3 DNA reads TGCAGTGCCCCGGGGGACCAGGGGAGCGCTGGAAACACCATATATTTT. The genes are TRBV20-1 and TRBJ1-3; perhaps TRBD1 as D (6 bases). The germline V gene has CDR1 DFQATT and CDR2 SNEGSKA (reference sequence). CDR3 length: 16 residues. The germline V and J ends were trimmed by 6 bases and 2 bases, with 20 bases remaining between them.

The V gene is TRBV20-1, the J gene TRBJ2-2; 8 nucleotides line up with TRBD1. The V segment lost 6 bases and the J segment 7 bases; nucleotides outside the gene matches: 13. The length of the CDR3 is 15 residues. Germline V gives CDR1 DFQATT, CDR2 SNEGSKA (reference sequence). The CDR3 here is CSATRSTGGFGELFF. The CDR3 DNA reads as TGCAGTGCCACCCGCTCCACAGGGGGGTTCGGGGAGCTGTTTTTT.

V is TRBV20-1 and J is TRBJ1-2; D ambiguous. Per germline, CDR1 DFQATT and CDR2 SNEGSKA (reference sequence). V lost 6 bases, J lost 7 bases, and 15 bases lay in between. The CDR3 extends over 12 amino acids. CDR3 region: CSALKSGPGYTF. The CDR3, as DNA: TGCAGTGCCCTGAAGTCTGGGCCTGGCTACACCTTC.

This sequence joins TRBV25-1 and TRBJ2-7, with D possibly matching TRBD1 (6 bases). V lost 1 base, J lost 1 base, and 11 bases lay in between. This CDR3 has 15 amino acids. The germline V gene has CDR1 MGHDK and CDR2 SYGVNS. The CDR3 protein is CASSEFRTDSYEQYF. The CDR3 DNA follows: TGTGCCAGCAGTGAATTCCGGACAGATTCCTACGAGCAGTACTTC.

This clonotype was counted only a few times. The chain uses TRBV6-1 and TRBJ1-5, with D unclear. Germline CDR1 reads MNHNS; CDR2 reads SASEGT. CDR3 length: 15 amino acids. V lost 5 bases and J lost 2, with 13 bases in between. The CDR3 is CASSTWTAGNQPQHF. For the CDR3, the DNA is TGTGCCAGCAGTACCTGGACCGCGGGCAATCAGCCCCAGCATTTT.

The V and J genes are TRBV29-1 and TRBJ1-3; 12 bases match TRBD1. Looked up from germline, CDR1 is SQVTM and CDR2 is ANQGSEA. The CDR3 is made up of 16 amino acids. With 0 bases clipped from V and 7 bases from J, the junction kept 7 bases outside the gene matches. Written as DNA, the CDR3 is TGCAGCGTTGAAGATTGGGACAGGGGGCTGCGGAACACCATATATTTT. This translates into CSVEDWDRGLRNTIYF.

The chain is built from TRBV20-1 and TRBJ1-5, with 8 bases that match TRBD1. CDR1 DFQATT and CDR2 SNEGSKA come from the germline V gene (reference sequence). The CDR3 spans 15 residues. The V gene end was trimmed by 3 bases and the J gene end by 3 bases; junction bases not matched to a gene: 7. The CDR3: CSARFPGGINQPQHF. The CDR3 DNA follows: TGCAGTGCTAGGTTCCCAGGGGGCATCAATCAGCCCCAGCATTTT.

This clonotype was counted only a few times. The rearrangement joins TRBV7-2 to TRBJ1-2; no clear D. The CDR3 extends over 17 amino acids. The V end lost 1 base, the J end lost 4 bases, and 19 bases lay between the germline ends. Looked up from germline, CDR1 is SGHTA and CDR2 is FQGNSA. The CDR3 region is CASSLGPKGSAVYGYTF. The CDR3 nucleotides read TGTGCCAGCAGCTTAGGGCCTAAGGGCAGCGCAGTCTATGGCTACACCTTC. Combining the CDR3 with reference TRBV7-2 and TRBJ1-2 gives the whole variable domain GAGVSQSPSNKVTEKGKDVELRCDPISGHTALYWYRQSLGQGLEFLIYFQGNSAPDKSGLPSDRFSAERTGGSVSTLTIQRTQQEDSAVYLCASSLGPKGSAVYGYTFGSGTRLTVV.

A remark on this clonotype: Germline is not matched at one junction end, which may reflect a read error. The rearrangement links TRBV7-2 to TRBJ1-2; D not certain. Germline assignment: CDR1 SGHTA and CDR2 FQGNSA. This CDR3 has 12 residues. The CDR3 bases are TGTGCCGGCAGCTTAGTACAAGGCGGCTACACCTTC. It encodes CAGSLVQGGYTF.

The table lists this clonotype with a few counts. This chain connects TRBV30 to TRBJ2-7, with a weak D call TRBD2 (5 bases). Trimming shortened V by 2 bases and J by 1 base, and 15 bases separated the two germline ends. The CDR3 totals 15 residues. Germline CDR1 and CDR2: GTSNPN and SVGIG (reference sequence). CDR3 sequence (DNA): TGTGCCTGGAGTTCACATTCGAGGGTATCCTACGAGCAGTACTTC. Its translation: CAWSSHSRVSYEQYF.

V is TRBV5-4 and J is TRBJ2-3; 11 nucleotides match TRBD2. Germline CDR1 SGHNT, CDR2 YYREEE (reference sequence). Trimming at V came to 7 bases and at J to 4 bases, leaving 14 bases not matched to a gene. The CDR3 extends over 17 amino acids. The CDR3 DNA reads TGTGCCAGCGTCCAACGTGGGCTAGCGGGAGGTTCAGATACGCAGTATTTT. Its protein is CASVQRGLAGGSDTQYF.

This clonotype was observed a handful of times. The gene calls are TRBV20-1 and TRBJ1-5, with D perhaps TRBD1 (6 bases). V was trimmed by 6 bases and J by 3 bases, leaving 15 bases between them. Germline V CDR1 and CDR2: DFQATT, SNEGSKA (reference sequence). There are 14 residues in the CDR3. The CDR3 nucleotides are TGCAGTGCATCCGCCACAGGGCCCAATCAGCCCCAGCATTTT. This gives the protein CSASATGPNQPQHF.